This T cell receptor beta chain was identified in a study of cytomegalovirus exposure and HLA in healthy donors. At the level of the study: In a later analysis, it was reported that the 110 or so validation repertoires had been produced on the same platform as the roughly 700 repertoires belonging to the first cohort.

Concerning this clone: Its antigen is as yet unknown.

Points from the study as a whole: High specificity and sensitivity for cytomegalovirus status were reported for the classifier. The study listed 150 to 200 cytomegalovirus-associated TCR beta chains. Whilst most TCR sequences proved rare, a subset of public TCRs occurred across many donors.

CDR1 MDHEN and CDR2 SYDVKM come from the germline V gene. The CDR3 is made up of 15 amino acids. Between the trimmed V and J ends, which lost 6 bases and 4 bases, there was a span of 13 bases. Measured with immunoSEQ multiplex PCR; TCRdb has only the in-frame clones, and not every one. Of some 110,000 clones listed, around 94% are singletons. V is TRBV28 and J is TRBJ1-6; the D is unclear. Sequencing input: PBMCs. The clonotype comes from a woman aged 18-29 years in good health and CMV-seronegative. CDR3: CASSPDTLYNSPLHF. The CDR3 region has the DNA TGTGCCAGCAGCCCCGACACTTTGTATAATTCACCCCTCCACTTT. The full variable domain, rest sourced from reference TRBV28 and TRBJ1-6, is DVKVTQSSRYLVKRTGEKVFLECVQDMDHENMFWYRQDPGLGLRLIYFSYDVKMKEKGDIPEGYSVSREKKERFSLILESASTNQTSMYLCASSPDTLYNSPLHFGNGTRLTVT.